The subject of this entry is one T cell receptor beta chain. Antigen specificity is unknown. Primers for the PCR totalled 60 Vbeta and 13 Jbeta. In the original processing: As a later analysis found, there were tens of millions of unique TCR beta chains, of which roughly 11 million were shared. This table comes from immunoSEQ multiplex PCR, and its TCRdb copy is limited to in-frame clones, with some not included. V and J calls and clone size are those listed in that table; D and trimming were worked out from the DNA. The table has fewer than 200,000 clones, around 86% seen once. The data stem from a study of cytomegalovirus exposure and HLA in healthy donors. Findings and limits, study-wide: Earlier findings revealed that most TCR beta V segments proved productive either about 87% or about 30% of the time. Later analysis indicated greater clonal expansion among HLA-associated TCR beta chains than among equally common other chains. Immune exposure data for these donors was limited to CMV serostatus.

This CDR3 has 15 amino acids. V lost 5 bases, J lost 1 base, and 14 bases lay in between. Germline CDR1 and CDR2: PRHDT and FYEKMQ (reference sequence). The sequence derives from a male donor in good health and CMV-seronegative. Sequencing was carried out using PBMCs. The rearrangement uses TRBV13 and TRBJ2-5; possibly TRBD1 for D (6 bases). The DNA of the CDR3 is TGTGCCAGCAGCGGTACCGGGACAAGCCAAGAGACCCAGTACTTC. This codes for CASSGTGTSQETQYF.